The clone carrying this T cell receptor (beta chain) was picked up many times. The read ends 3 residues shy of where the CDR3 ends; the end is completed using the germline J gene. TCRdb's copy holds only in-frame clones and misses some; the assay was immunoSEQ multiplex PCR. The specimen has 80,000 or so clones, none found just once. V was pared by 4 bases and J by 6 bases, with 10 bases between. The CDR3 totals 13 residues. These data come from a study of T cell clonality in common variable immunodeficiency. This clonotype was sampled from a person between 18 and 75 years old in good health. The V call is TRBV12-3 or TRBV12-4, the J call TRBJ2-1; TRBD2 might be the D (6 bases). The sequenced sample was peripheral blood mononuclear cells. This CDR3 reads CASSSSAVNEQFF. The covered CDR3 bases are TGTGCCAGCAGTTCTAGCGCTGTCAATGAG.